This TCR beta chain originates from a study of vaccination and CD4 T cells after COVID-19. Details on this clonotype: Its antigen remains unidentified.

Trimming cost V 6 bases and J 2 bases, with 16 bases left between them. The CDR3 extends over 15 amino acids. The Oncomine TCR Beta short-read assay sequenced DNA from cultured CD4+ T cells. TCRdb redid the calling of the PCR reads with MiXCR, one entry per CDR3 protein. The table records 12,000 or so distinct CDR3 sequences, more than 25% of them present only once. Regarding treatment: roughly ten-day PBMC culture with coronavirus spike peptide pools or control peptides (ViraFEST assay). This chain uses TRBV12-3 or TRBV12-4 with TRBJ2-5, with D uncertain. Sample: cultured CD4+ T cells from blood. The TCR comes from a human donor with COVID-19. CDR3: CASSRYSLGQETQYF. The CDR3 DNA follows: TGTGCCAGCAGCCGCTATAGCCTGGGGCAAGAGACCCAGTACTTC.